A single TCR beta chain is shown here with its context. Germline lookup yields CDR1 SNHLY and CDR2 FYNNEI. This CDR3 comprises 13 residues. Trimming at V came to 1 base and at J to 11 bases, leaving 5 bases not matched to a gene. The data were taken from a study of shared clonotypes between healthy human individuals. CD4+ cells yielded CD45RA+ naive and CD45RA-negative memory subsets. Replicate PCRs run on sorted subsets employed 200 to 250 ng DNA, approximately 30,000 T cell genomes. Clones were read by immunoSEQ multiplex PCR, and TCRdb kept only the in-frame ones, dropping some. The sample shows around 700,000 clones, over 65% of them seen only once.

The sequence derives from a woman under 40 in good health. Sequencing used memory CD4+ T cells sorted from blood. The subset was: CD45RA-negative fraction. The chain employs TRBV2 and TRBJ1-5; 7 positions match TRBD1. The CDR3 sequence: CASSEEVQGAQHF. In DNA form, the CDR3 reads TGTGCCAGCAGTGAAGAAGTCCAGGGGGCCCAGCATTTT.